This TCR beta chain emerged from a study of shared clonotypes between healthy human individuals. Across the study: CD8 memory received one plate per donor, CD8 naive two, CD4 memory three and CD4 naive three. Whole-study results and caveats: Memory subsets generally showed lower estimated richness than naive subsets.

Produced via immunoSEQ multiplex PCR; TCRdb's table is partial and in-frame only. The data contain roughly 2,000,000 clones, about 93% of them singletons. Germline values: CDR1 SGHRS, CDR2 YFSETQ. The junction had 9 bases not matched to a gene; V was cut back by 0 bases and J by 0 bases. This CDR3 region has 17 residues. Comments on this clone: Its cognate antigen is unknown. At the DNA level, this CDR3 is encoded by other sequences in the same sample as well.

Naive CD8 cells comprised CD45RO-negative, CCR7-positively selected cells, excluding terminally differentiated effector memory CD45RA+ cells. The sample taken for sequencing was naive CD8+ T cells from PBMCs. The clonotype comes from a man younger than 35 in good health. Some clones in this sample may be carry-over from other donors' samples. V is TRBV5-1 and J is TRBJ2-7; 7 nucleotides align to TRBD1. The CDR3 DNA is TGCGCCAGCAGCTTGGTCAGTAGGGCAGGGGGCTCCTACGAGCAGTACTTC. Protein: CASSLVSRAGGSYEQYF. Using reference TRBV5-1 and TRBJ2-7 for the parts outside the CDR3, the full variable domain is KAGVTQTPRYLIKTRGQQVTLSCSPISGHRSVSWYQQTPGQGLQFLFEYFSETQRNKGNFPGRFSGRQFSNSRSEMNVSTLELGDSALYLCASSLVSRAGGSYEQYFGPGTRLTVT.